This is a list of T cell receptor beta chains from one sample in a study of CD8+ T cells in alopecia areata. The protocol was immunoSEQ multiplex PCR, while the TCRdb copy is restricted to in-frame clones and leaves out a portion. Among 80,000 to 100,000 clones, roughly 47% were seen once, and the ten largest hold 0.6% to 0.85%. Sequenced input: CD4+ T cells sorted from blood. These receptors came from a human donor with alopecia areata. Both conserved end residues are part of each CDR3. A D gene is named only where the DNA matches it firmly. Clone size is given for some rows only: seen once, a few or many times, or a class if the clone is expanded.

D	size	V	J	CDR3	DNA
NA	NA	TRBV29-1	TRBJ2-2	CSVEEGDKNTGELFF	TGCAGCGTTGAAGAGGGGGACAAGAACACCGGGGAGCTGTTTTTT
NA	NA	TRBV29-1	TRBJ2-7	CSAYRESYEQYF	TGCAGCGCTTACAGGGAATCCTACGAGCAGTACTTC
TRBD2	NA	TRBV29-1	TRBJ2-2	CSVEVLREGLFF	TGCAGCGTTGAAGTGTTGAGGGAGGGGCTGTTTTTT
NA	NA	TRBV7-2	TRBJ2-7	CASSLVSGSINEQYF	TGTGCCAGCAGCTTAGTGTCCGGGAGTATAAACGAGCAGTACTTC
TRBD1	NA	TRBV29-1	TRBJ2-7	CSVGPRGRTYEQYF	TGCAGCGTTGGTCCAAGGGGGCGGACCTACGAGCAGTACTTC
TRBD1	NA	TRBV19	TRBJ2-4	CASHPGQGARNIQYF	TGTGCTTCTCACCCGGGACAGGGGGCGAGAAACATTCAGTACTTC
NA	NA	TRBV2	TRBJ1-3	CASTMINTPGNTIYF	TGTGCCAGCACTATGATCAACACCCCTGGAAACACCATATATTTT
NA	NA	TRBV19	TRBJ2-5	CASRSENQETQYF	TGTGCCAGTAGGTCAGAAAATCAAGAGACCCAGTACTTC
NA	few	TRBV19	TRBJ2-6	CASTPGAGANVLTF	TGTGCCAGTACCCCTGGGGCTGGGGCCAACGTCCTGACTTTC
NA	few	TRBV29-1	TRBJ1-4	CSVDGGDEKLFF	TGCAGCGTTGATGGGGGAGATGAAAAACTGTTTTTT
NA	NA	TRBV4-1	TRBJ1-2	CASSQGPMTATNYGYTF	TGCGCCAGCAGCCAAGGGCCGATGACAGCCACTAACTATGGCTACACCTTC
NA	NA	TRBV11-2	TRBJ1-2	CASSASGANYGYTF	TGTGCCAGCAGCGCCTCGGGGGCCAACTATGGCTACACCTTC
NA	NA	TRBV30	TRBJ1-2	CAWSAGPNYGYTF	TGTGCCTGGAGTGCGGGACCTAACTATGGCTACACCTTC
NA	NA	TRBV9	TRBJ1-2	CASSVGDLWYGYTF	TGTGCCAGCAGCGTCGGGGATCTATGGTATGGCTACACCTTC
NA	few	TRBV5-1	TRBJ2-4	CASSPGAGPNIQYF	TGCGCCAGCAGCCCGGGGGCTGGGCCAAACATTCAGTACTTC
NA	NA	TRBV29-1	TRBJ1-1	CSVEGLNTEAFF	TGCAGCGTTGAGGGGCTGAACACTGAAGCTTTCTTT